Below, one TCR beta chain is given with its context. Its specificity is unknown. This entry belongs to a study of T cell responses to AZD1222 COVID-19 vaccine. Study-wide findings and caveats: In a largely white British group with more females than males, clonal diversity was possibly underestimated.

Looked up from germline, CDR1 is SGHAT and CDR2 is FQNNGV. The CDR3 has 18 residues. The trim removed 3 bases at V and 6 bases at J, leaving 14 bases unmatched. Clones were sequenced by immunoSEQ multiplex PCR, and TCRdb holds only the in-frame ones, with some missing. The table has 100,000 to 130,000 clones, roughly 90% seen once. The clonotype was recovered from an adult in good health. The sample in question was peripheral blood, obtained on day 0 of AZD1222 vaccination. The chain links TRBV11-2 to TRBJ2-2, with 9 bases that match TRBD1. CDR3 nucleotide sequence: TGTGCCAGCAGCTTCAGGGTGACCGGGACAGGGAATCCCGGGGAGCTGTTTTTT. Translated, it gives CASSFRVTGTGNPGELFF.